This TCR beta chain stems from a study of T-cell reconstitution after alpha-beta-depleted transplantation in children. This clonotype has ten or more counts. CDR3 length equals 13 residues. Per germline, CDR1 MGHRA and CDR2 YSYEKL. Trimming pared 3 bases from V and 7 bases from J, leaving 7 bases between. A library of TCRbeta sequences, prepared with unique molecular identifiers, was generated. One entry per CDR3 protein results from TCRdb running MiXCR on the PCR reads. The sample lists 80,000 to 95,000 distinct CDR3 sequences, approximately 8.4% occurring once. V and J are TRBV4-1 and TRBJ1-6; no definite D call. The TCR originated in a human donor who donated a stem cell graft to a child with congenital amegakaryocytic thrombocytopenia. Source: PBMCs from the stem cell graft donor, taken from the stem cell graft. CDR3 loop: CASSQEWNSPLHF. The CDR3 bases are TGCGCCAGCAGCCAGGAATGGAATTCACCCCTCCACTTT.